The rows below give T cell receptor beta chains drawn from one sample of a study of response to subunit inactivated influenza vaccine. One entry per CDR3 protein results from TCRdb running MiXCR on the RT-PCR reads. The top ten hold approximately 9.9% of the sample, which has around 570,000 distinct CDR3 sequences, about 11% seen once. These data were likewise used in another study, on T cells expressing NK-cell markers.

The sample was PBMCs from blood, taken on the day of vaccination. The receptors were gathered from a man aged 45-65 years who received an inactivated influenza vaccine. Each CDR3 is given with its conserved first and last residue. The D gene is left open where the match is weak. Clone size is stated in some rows and not others, as once, few, many or a class when expanded.

CDR3aa: CASSWGQGLGAEAFF
CDR3nt: TGTGCCAGCAGTTGGGGACAGGGTTTGGGGGCTGAAGCTTTCTTT
v_gene: TRBV6-5
abundance: few
j_gene: TRBJ1-1
d_gene: TRBD1

CDR3aa: CASSPRTGDTEAFF
CDR3nt: TGTGCCAGCAGCCCCAGGACAGGGGACACTGAAGCTTTCTTT
v_gene: TRBV9
abundance: few
j_gene: TRBJ1-1
d_gene: TRBD1

CDR3aa: CASSFLQGSYGYTF
CDR3nt: TGTGCCAGCAGTTTCCTACAGGGTAGCTATGGCTACACCTTC
v_gene: TRBV6-5
abundance: few
j_gene: TRBJ1-2
d_gene: .

CDR3aa: CASSYWQGNTGELFF
CDR3nt: TGTGCCAGCAGCTATTGGCAGGGGAACACCGGGGAGCTGTTTTTT
v_gene: TRBV7-9
abundance: few
j_gene: TRBJ2-2
d_gene: .

CDR3aa: CASSQGGPYEQYF
CDR3nt: TGCGCCAGCAGCCAAGGGGGCCCCTACGAGCAGTACTTC
v_gene: TRBV4-1
abundance: few
j_gene: TRBJ2-7
d_gene: .

CDR3aa: CAISRDTPHNEQFF
CDR3nt: TGTGCCATCAGTCGGGACACTCCCCACAATGAGCAGTTCTTC
v_gene: TRBV10-3
abundance: .
j_gene: TRBJ2-1
d_gene: .

CDR3aa: CASFSAFTGELFF
CDR3nt: TGTGCCAGCTTTAGCGCGTTCACCGGGGAGCTGTTTTTT
v_gene: TRBV19
abundance: many
j_gene: TRBJ2-2
d_gene: .

CDR3aa: CASSSQTGRQFF
CDR3nt: TGTGCCAGTAGTAGCCAGACAGGGCGGCAGTTCTTC
v_gene: TRBV19
abundance: few
j_gene: TRBJ2-1
d_gene: TRBD1

CDR3aa: CASISLGSGEQYF
CDR3nt: TGTGCCAGCATCTCTTTGGGGTCCGGCGAGCAGTACTTC
v_gene: TRBV27
abundance: .
j_gene: TRBJ2-7
d_gene: .

CDR3aa: CASSLKKGTFTDTQYF
CDR3nt: TGTGCCAGCAGCTTAAAGAAGGGGACCTTCACAGATACGCAGTATTTT
v_gene: TRBV7-2
abundance: .
j_gene: TRBJ2-3
d_gene: .

CDR3aa: CASSYSLAGGHNTGELFF
CDR3nt: TGTGCCAGCAGTTACAGTCTAGCGGGAGGCCATAACACCGGGGAGCTGTTTTTT
v_gene: TRBV6-2/TRBV6-3
abundance: .
j_gene: TRBJ2-2
d_gene: TRBD2

CDR3aa: CASGTSGSFEETQYF
CDR3nt: TGTGCCAGCGGGACTAGCGGGAGTTTCGAGGAGACCCAGTACTTC
v_gene: TRBV6-1
abundance: few
j_gene: TRBJ2-5
d_gene: TRBD2

CDR3aa: CASSRRPGQGNGYTF
CDR3nt: TGTGCCAGCAGTCGCAGGCCGGGACAGGGAAACGGCTACACCTTC
v_gene: TRBV27
abundance: .
j_gene: TRBJ1-2
d_gene: TRBD1

CDR3aa: CASSQRPGSTLRGYTF
CDR3nt: TGTGCCAGCAGCCAACGCCCCGGCTCGACCCTACGCGGCTACACCTTC
v_gene: TRBV28
abundance: many
j_gene: TRBJ1-2
d_gene: .

CDR3aa: CASSTIPPLSTNEKLFF
CDR3nt: TGTGCCAGCTCAACCATCCCCCCACTGTCAACTAATGAAAAACTGTTTTTT
v_gene: TRBV18
abundance: few
j_gene: TRBJ1-4
d_gene: .

CDR3aa: CSVGRGVRDTEAFF
CDR3nt: TGCAGCGTTGGACGGGGCGTTCGGGACACTGAAGCTTTCTTT
v_gene: TRBV29-1
abundance: few
j_gene: TRBJ1-1
d_gene: .

CDR3aa: CSAFSGPSSYNEQFF
CDR3nt: TGCAGTGCGTTTAGCGGGCCGAGCTCCTACAATGAGCAGTTCTTC
v_gene: TRBV20-1
abundance: few
j_gene: TRBJ2-1
d_gene: TRBD2

CDR3aa: CASSYAAGNTIYF
CDR3nt: TGTGCCAGCAGTTACGCCGCCGGAAACACCATATATTTT
v_gene: TRBV6-5
abundance: few
j_gene: TRBJ1-3
d_gene: .

CDR3aa: CASSSFPNQPQHF
CDR3nt: TGTGCCAGCAGCTCATTTCCCAATCAGCCCCAGCATTTT
v_gene: TRBV11-2
abundance: .
j_gene: TRBJ1-5
d_gene: .

CDR3aa: CASSPQTSGVDEQYF
CDR3nt: TGTGCCAGCAGCCCCCAGACTAGCGGGGTCGACGAGCAGTACTTC
v_gene: TRBV9
abundance: .
j_gene: TRBJ2-7
d_gene: TRBD2

CDR3aa: CASSFSGGRETQYF
CDR3nt: TGTGCCAGCAGCTTCTCAGGGGGTAGAGAGACCCAGTACTTC
v_gene: TRBV7-2
abundance: .
j_gene: TRBJ2-5
d_gene: TRBD1

CDR3aa: CSASKGGDYGYTF
CDR3nt: TGCAGTGCTAGTAAAGGAGGGGACTATGGCTACACCTTC
v_gene: TRBV20-1
abundance: few
j_gene: TRBJ1-2
d_gene: .

CDR3aa: CASRQGTGNTGELFF
CDR3nt: TGTGCCAGCAGACAAGGGACAGGGAACACCGGGGAGCTGTTTTTT
v_gene: TRBV3-1
abundance: few
j_gene: TRBJ2-2
d_gene: TRBD1

CDR3aa: CASRPPRTETNYGYTF
CDR3nt: TGTGCCAGCAGACCTCCCCGGACCGAGACTAACTATGGCTACACCTTC
v_gene: TRBV12-3/TRBV12-4
abundance: .
j_gene: TRBJ1-2
d_gene: .

CDR3aa: CASSLAGGSKYEQYF
CDR3nt: TGTGCCAGCAGCTTAGCGGGCGGGAGTAAGTACGAGCAGTACTTC
v_gene: TRBV7-2
abundance: few
j_gene: TRBJ2-7
d_gene: TRBD2

CDR3aa: CASSFGLADNNEQFF
CDR3nt: TGTGCCAGCAGCTTTGGACTAGCGGACAACAATGAGCAGTTCTTC
v_gene: TRBV3-1
abundance: .
j_gene: TRBJ2-1
d_gene: TRBD2

CDR3aa: CASSLPGTANTEAFF
CDR3nt: TGCGCCAGCAGCCTACCTGGGACAGCTAACACTGAAGCTTTCTTT
v_gene: TRBV5-1
abundance: .
j_gene: TRBJ1-1
d_gene: TRBD1

CDR3aa: CSVGSGTGSYNEQFF
CDR3nt: TGCAGCGTTGGTTCCGGGACAGGGTCCTACAATGAGCAGTTCTTC
v_gene: TRBV29-1
abundance: few
j_gene: TRBJ2-1
d_gene: TRBD1

CDR3aa: CASSQDVGSLPATQYF
CDR3nt: TGCGCCAGCAGCCAAGATGTAGGGAGCCTTCCAGCGACGCAGTATTTT
v_gene: TRBV4-3
abundance: .
j_gene: TRBJ2-3
d_gene: .

CDR3aa: CASSLGGGPVITDTQYF
CDR3nt: TGTGCCAGCAGCTTAGGTGGGGGACCAGTAATCACAGATACGCAGTATTTT
v_gene: TRBV7-8
abundance: few
j_gene: TRBJ2-3
d_gene: .

CDR3aa: CASTRGSSETQYF
CDR3nt: TGTGCCAGCACACGGGGGAGTTCGGAGACCCAGTACTTC
v_gene: TRBV7-2
abundance: many
j_gene: TRBJ2-5
d_gene: .

CDR3aa: CASSGGAISYNEQFF
CDR3nt: TGTGCCAGCAGTGGCGGGGCAATCTCCTACAATGAGCAGTTCTTC
v_gene: TRBV5-5
abundance: .
j_gene: TRBJ2-1
d_gene: .